This T cell receptor (beta chain) was documented in a study of identical twins. Study observations and caveats: Invariant populations such as MAIT and iNKT cells could partly muddle zero-insertion analyses. The conclusions drew on cross-sectional statistical analysis instead of tracking the same donors. Whereas memory repertoires showed no such difference, abundant cord blood beta clonotypes carried fewer insertions.

CDR3 length: 13 amino acids. Germline assignment: CDR1 SNHLY and CDR2 FYNNEI. V trimming: 7 bases; J trimming: 7 bases; junction bases outside the gene matches: 8. Addition of a universal primer site occurred through template switching, and cDNA carried unique molecular identifiers. TCRdb called the 5' RACE reads again in MiXCR, with one record for every CDR3 protein. The data contain 570,000 or so distinct CDR3 sequences, 9% to 10% of them seen just once; the ten biggest clones take up under 3.5%. This clonotype was seen more than once but under ten times. The antigen is undetermined. These data are also associated with another study on yellow fever vaccine responses in identical twins.

The V gene is TRBV2, the J gene TRBJ2-7; 9 bases fit TRBD1. The sequenced sample consisted of PBMCs. The TCR was taken from a woman aged 18 to 35 in good health. The CDR3 nucleotides read TGTGCCAGCACTTGGACAGGGGCTACGGAGCAGTACTTC. This sequence encodes CASTWTGATEQYF.